The 12 T cell receptor beta chains listed next were all sequenced from one sample in a study of T cell repertoires in cytomegalovirus infection. No antigens are known for them. TCRdb independently ran MiXCR on the reads; one entry per CDR3 protein. This sample has 900,000 to 950,000 distinct CDR3 sequences, with approximately 32% found just once. The sequenced sample was cultured CD8+ T cells from PBMCs, obtained from culture after CMV antigen stimulation. The origin of the receptors is a human donor in good health (CMV status not recorded). Some clones in this sample may be carry-over from other donors' samples.

J is TRBJ2-7 and V is TRBV28, with D unclear. Germline values: CDR1 MDHEN, CDR2 SYDVKM. V was cut by 8 bases and J by 2 bases, with 7 bases left in between. The CDR3 runs to 11 residues. The CDR3 is CASGPAYEQYV. The CDR3 bases are TGTGCCAGCGGCCCGGCCTACGAGCAGTACGTC.

This clonotype was seen repeatedly, ten times or more. This sequence joins TRBV7-9 and TRBJ2-1, with D possibly TRBD2 on 7 matching bases. V gave up 1 base and J gave up 9 bases, with 13 bases separating them. The CDR3 extends over 14 amino acids. Germline V CDR1 and CDR2: SEHNR, FQNEAQ (reference sequence). CDR3 sequence (DNA): TGTGCCAGCAGCTTAGTGGGGGGGCGAGGTGAGCAGTTCTTC. This encodes CASSLVGGRGEQFF.

The chain combines TRBV9 with TRBJ2-5; D might be TRBD2 (5 bases). Trimming took off 3 bases at V and 1 base at J, with 19 bases between the two ends. CDR3 size: 17 residues. In germline, CDR1 is SGDLS, CDR2 YYNGEE. In nucleotides, the CDR3 is TGTGCCAGCAGCGCCACCCTCGCCCTCGGGATCCAAGAGACCCAGTACTTC. Its protein product is CASSATLALGIQETQYF.

This clonotype was counted between two and nine times. The chain is built from TRBV12-5 and TRBJ2-2; D gene uncertain. The germline V and J ends were trimmed by 3 bases and 3 bases, with 17 bases remaining between them. Germline CDR1 LGHNT, CDR2 FRNRAP. The CDR3 has 17 residues. CDR3 amino acids: CASGFQVAAMDTGELFF. The CDR3 DNA reads TGTGCTAGTGGTTTTCAGGTCGCAGCGATGGACACCGGGGAGCTGTTTTTT.

This clonotype was found many times. The chain recombines TRBV7-2 with TRBJ1-6; D is perhaps TRBD1 (6 bases). Germline CDR1 reads SGHTA; CDR2 reads FQGNSA. Trimming took 4 bases from V and 7 from J, leaving 14 bases between them. CDR3 size: 15 residues. The CDR3 DNA reads TGTGCCAGCAGCTGGTACAGGGACCTAAATTCACCCCTCCACTTT. This codes for CASSWYRDLNSPLHF.

This clonotype appeared many times. The chain joins TRBV7-8 to TRBJ2-7; D gene unclear. V gave up 1 base and J gave up 3 bases, with 10 bases separating them. The CDR3 contains 14 residues. Germline CDR1 is SGHVS and CDR2 is FQNEAQ. The CDR3 spells CASSLGEAVYEQYF. The CDR3 DNA is TGTGCCAGCAGCTTAGGTGAGGCCGTCTACGAGCAGTACTTC.

The genes are TRBV5-5 and TRBJ1-1; D ambiguous. The V gene's germline CDR1 is SGHKS and CDR2 YYEKEE (reference sequence). The CDR3 length is 13 residues. V lost 5 bases and J lost 3, with 11 bases in between. CDR3 nucleotide sequence: TGTGCCAGCAGTCTCGATTATGACACTGAAGCTTTCTTT. Translating gives CASSLDYDTEAFF.

This clonotype showed up just a few times. The chain links TRBV2 to TRBJ1-3; TRBD1 is a possible D gene (6 bases). Trimming stripped 2 bases from V and 0 bases from J, with 11 bases between. The V gene's germline CDR1 is SNHLY and CDR2 FYNNEI. This CDR3 spans 16 amino acids. Here the CDR3 DNA reads TGTGCCAGCAGTGAACCCGACAGGCCCTCTGGAAACACCATATATTTT. Amino acids: CASSEPDRPSGNTIYF.

J is TRBJ2-1 and V is TRBV20-1; D might be TRBD1 or TRBD2, each matching 5 bases. Germline CDR1 and CDR2: DFQATT and SNEGSKA (reference sequence). There are 16 residues in the CDR3. The V gene lost 5 bases and the J gene lost 0 bases, with 17 bases spanning the gap. The CDR3 bases are TGCAGTGCTGCCCCTCGGGACGGCAGCTCCTACAATGAGCAGTTCTTC. Translated, it gives CSAAPRDGSSYNEQFF.

This chain joins TRBV6-1 and TRBJ2-5, with D possibly called TRBD1 or TRBD2 (6 bases each). Germline V gene lookup returns CDR1 MNHNS and CDR2 SASEGT. Trimming stripped 6 bases from V and 5 bases from J, with 13 bases between. This CDR3 has 13 residues. The CDR3 DNA follows: TGTGCCAGCAGATGGAGGGGGGCGGAGACCCAGTACTTC. Amino acids: CASRWRGAETQYF.

This clonotype showed up just a few times. The chain joins TRBV7-3 to TRBJ2-5, with TRBD2 matching over 11 bases. Germline V gene data show CDR1 as SGHTA and CDR2 as FQGTGA. This CDR3 is built from 15 residues. Trimming removed 3 bases from V and 3 bases from J; junction bases left unmatched: 3. The DNA of the CDR3 is TGTGCCAGCAGCTTCGGTAGCGGGGGGGAAGAGACCCAGTACTTC. It encodes CASSFGSGGEETQYF.

V and J are TRBV5-4 and TRBJ2-7; 7 positions agree with TRBD2. V was clipped by 3 bases and J by 5 bases; unmatched bases: 5. This CDR3 comprises 13 residues. Germline CDR1 is SGHNT and CDR2 is YYREEE (reference sequence). The CDR3 nucleotides read TGTGCCAGCAGCTGGAGCGGGGAAGACGAGCAGTACTTC. Translated, it gives CASSWSGEDEQYF.